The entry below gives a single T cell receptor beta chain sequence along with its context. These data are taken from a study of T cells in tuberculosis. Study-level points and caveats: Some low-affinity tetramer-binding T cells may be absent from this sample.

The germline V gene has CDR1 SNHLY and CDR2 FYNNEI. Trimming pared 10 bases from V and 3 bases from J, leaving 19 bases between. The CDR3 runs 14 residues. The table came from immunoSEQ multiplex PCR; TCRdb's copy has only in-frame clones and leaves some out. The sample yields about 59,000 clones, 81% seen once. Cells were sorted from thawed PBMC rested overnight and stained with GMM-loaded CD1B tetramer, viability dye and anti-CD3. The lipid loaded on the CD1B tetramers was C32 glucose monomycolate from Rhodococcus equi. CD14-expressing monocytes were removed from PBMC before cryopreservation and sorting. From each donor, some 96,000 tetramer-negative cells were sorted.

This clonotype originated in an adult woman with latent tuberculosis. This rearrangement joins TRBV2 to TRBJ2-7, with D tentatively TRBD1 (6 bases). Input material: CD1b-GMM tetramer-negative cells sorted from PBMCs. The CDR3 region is CAIRITGFSYEQYF. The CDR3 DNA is TGTGCCATCCGGATTACAGGGTTTAGCTACGAGCAGTACTTC.